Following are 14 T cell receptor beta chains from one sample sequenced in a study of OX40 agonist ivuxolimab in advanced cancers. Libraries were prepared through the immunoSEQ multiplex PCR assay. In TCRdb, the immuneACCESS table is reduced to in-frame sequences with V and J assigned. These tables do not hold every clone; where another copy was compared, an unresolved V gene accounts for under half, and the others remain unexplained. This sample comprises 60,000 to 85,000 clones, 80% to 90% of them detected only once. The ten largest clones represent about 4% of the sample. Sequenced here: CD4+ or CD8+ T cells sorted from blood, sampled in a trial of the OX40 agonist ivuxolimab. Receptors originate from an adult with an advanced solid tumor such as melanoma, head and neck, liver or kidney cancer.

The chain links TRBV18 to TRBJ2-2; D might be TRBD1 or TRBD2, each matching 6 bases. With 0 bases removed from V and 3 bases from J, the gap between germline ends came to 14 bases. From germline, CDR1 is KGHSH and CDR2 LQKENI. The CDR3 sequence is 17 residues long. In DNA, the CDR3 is TGTGCCAGCTCACCACCGTTCGGGGGCACGGACACCGGGGAGCTGTTTTTT. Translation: CASSPPFGGTDTGELFF.

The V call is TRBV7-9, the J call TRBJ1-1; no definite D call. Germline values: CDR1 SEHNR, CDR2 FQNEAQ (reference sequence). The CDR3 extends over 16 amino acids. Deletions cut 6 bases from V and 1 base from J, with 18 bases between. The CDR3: CASRIGGPVENTEAFF. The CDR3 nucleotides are TGTGCCAGCAGAATAGGAGGGCCAGTGGAGAACACTGAAGCTTTCTTT. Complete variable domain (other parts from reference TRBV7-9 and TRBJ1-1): DTGVSQNPRHKITKRGQNVTFRCDPISEHNRLYWYRQTLGQGPEFLTYFQNEAQLEKSRLLSDRFSAERPKGSFSTLEIQRTEQGDSAMYLCASRIGGPVENTEAFFGQGTRLTVV.

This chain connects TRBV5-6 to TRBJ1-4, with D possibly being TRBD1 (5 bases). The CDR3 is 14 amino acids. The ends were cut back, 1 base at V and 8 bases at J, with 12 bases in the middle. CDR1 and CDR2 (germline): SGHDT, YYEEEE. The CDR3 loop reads CASSLQGAREKLFF. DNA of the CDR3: TGTGCCAGCAGCTTGCAAGGGGCCAGGGAAAAACTGTTTTTT.

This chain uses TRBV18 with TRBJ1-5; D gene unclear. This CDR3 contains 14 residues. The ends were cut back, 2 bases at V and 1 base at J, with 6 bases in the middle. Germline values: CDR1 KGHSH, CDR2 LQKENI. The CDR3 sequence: CASSPGQSNQPQHF. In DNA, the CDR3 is TGTGCCAGCTCACCAGGGCAGAGCAATCAGCCCCAGCATTTT.

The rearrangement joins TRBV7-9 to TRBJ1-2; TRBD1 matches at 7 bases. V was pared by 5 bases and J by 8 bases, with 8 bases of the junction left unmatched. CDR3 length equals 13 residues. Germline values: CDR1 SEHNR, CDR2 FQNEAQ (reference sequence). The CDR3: CASSPTAGGGYTF. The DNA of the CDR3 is TGTGCCAGCAGCCCAACGGCAGGGGGGGGCTACACCTTC.

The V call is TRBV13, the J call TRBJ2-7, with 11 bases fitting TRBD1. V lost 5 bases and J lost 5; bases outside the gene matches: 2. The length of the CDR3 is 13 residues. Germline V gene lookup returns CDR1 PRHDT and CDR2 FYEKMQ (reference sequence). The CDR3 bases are TGTGCCAGCAGCCGGGACAGGGGGGACGAGCAGTACTTC. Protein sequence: CASSRDRGDEQYF.

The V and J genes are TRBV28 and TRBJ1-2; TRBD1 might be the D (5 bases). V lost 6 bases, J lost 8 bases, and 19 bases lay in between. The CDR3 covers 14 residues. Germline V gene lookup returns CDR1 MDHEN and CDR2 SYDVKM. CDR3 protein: CASRLKGNPRGYTF. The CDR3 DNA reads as TGTGCCAGCAGGCTGAAGGGGAACCCTAGGGGCTACACCTTC.

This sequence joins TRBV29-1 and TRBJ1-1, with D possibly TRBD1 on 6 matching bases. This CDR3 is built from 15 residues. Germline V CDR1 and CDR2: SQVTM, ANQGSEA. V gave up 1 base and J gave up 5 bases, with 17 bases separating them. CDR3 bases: TGCAGCGTTGAAGGTCCCAGGGGAAGTAGGACTGAAGCTTTCTTT. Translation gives CSVEGPRGSRTEAFF.

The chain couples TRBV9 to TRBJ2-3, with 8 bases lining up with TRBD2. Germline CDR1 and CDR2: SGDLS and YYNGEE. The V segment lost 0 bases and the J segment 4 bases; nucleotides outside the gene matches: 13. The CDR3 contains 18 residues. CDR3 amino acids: CASSVERGGLGLADTQYF. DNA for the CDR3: TGTGCCAGCAGCGTAGAAAGGGGGGGACTAGGACTAGCAGATACGCAGTATTTT.

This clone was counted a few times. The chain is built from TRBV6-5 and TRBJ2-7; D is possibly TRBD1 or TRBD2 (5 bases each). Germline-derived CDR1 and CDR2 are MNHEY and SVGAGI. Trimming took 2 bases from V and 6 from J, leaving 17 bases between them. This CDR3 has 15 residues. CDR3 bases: TGTGCCAGCAGTTACACCGGGGTTCCTGGGACCGAGCAGTACTTC. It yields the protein CASSYTGVPGTEQYF.

The CDR3 nucleotides are TGTGCCAGCAGCCCGGAGTGGCAGGGGATCTACAATGAGCAGTTCTTC. Protein sequence: CASSPEWQGIYNEQFF. The chain links TRBV7-9 to TRBJ2-1; D might be TRBD1 (6 bases). The CDR3 length is 16 residues. CDR1 is SEHNR, CDR2 FQNEAQ, per germline (reference sequence). V was clipped by 5 bases and J by 3 bases, with 17 bases between them.

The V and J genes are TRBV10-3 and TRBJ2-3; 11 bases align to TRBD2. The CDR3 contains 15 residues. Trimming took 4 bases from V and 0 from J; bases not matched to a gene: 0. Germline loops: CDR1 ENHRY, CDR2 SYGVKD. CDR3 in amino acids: CAISGTSGSTDTQYF. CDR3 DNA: TGTGCCATCAGTGGGACTAGCGGGAGCACAGATACGCAGTATTTT.

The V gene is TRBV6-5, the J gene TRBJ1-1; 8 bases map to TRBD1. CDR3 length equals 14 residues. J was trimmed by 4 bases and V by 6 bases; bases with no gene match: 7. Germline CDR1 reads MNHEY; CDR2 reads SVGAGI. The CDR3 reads CASSRYRGSTEAFF. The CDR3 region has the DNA TGTGCCAGCAGCCGGTACAGGGGGAGCACTGAAGCTTTCTTT.

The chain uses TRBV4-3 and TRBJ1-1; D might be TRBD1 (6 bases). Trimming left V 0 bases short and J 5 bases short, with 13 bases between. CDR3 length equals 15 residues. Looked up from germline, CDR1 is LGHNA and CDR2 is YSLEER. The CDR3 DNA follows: TGCGCCAGCAGCCAAGATACGGGAAGGGGGACTGAAGCTTTCTTT. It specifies CASSQDTGRGTEAFF.